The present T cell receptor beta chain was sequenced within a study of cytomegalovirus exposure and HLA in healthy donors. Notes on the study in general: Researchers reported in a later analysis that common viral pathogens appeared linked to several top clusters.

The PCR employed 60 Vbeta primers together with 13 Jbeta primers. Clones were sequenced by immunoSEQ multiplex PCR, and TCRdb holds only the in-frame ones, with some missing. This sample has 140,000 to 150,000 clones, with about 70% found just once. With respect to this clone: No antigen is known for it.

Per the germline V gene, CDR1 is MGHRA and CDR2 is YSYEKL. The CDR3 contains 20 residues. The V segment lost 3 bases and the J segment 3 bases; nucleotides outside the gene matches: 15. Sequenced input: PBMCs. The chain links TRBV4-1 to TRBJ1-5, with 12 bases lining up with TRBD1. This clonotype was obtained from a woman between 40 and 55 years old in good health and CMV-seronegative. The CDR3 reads CASSHPTPGQGARNNQPQHF. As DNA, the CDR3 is TGCGCCAGCAGCCATCCCACCCCGGGACAGGGGGCGCGAAACAATCAGCCCCAGCATTTT.